This paragraph reports one T cell receptor (beta chain). From germline, CDR1 is MNHNY and CDR2 SVGAGI (reference sequence). This CDR3 spans 17 amino acids. Trimming cost V 0 bases and J 4 bases, with 18 bases left between them. This record comes from a study of T-cell memory formation after mild COVID-19. TCRdb re-analysed the 5' RACE reads in MiXCR, keeping a single row per CDR3 protein. Among a few hundred thousand distinct CDR3 sequences listed, over 13% were seen once. Material: PBMCs or a T cell subset sorted from them (not recorded which). This chain uses TRBV6-6 with TRBJ1-1, with D possibly matching TRBD1 (5 bases). The clonotype comes from a man between 18 and 35 years old who had mild COVID-19 (a few samples of this study predate the infection). Cell type and time point are not known. In nucleotides, the CDR3 is TGTGCCAGCAGTTACTCGATAATTAGTCGGGGCGTCACTGAAGCTTTCTTT. Residues: CASSYSIISRGVTEAFF.